This TCR beta chain originates from a study of blood T cell repertoires in COVID-19. The study recruited people aged about 18 to 89 years across more than 20 US areas. The CDR3 has 10 residues. V lost 5 bases to trimming and J lost 12 bases, with 11 bases between them. Germline CDR1 reads DFQATT; CDR2 reads SNEGSKA (reference sequence). Profiling relied on immunoSEQ multiplex PCR, and the TCRdb table lists in-frame clones only, not all of them. The table includes roughly 250,000 clones, roughly nine tenths detected once. The sequence was collected from a human donor in a cohort exposed to, infected with or recovered from COVID-19 (not recorded which). The donor label of this sample is uncertain. V is TRBV20-1 and J is TRBJ2-1; perhaps TRBD2 as D (5 bases). Sample: PBMCs or T cells enriched from blood (not recorded which). CDR3 nucleotides: TGCAGTGCTCTGGACTTGGGGCAGTTCTTC. Protein: CSALDLGQFF.